The 5 T cell receptor beta chains in this list originate from one sample, sequenced in a study of beta chain features in type 1 diabetes. Study outcomes and limitations: For Type 1 diabetes patients, all four CD4+ subsets carried TCRB CDR3s that were moderately but significantly shorter.

All of the isolated RNA was reverse transcribed, so expressed TCRB transcripts were sequenced. Clones were read by immunoSEQ multiplex PCR, and TCRdb kept only the in-frame ones, dropping some. The profile covers roughly 160,000 clones, with almost 8% appearing a single time and about 0.5% taken by the ten largest. These receptors have no identified antigens. Material: central memory CD4+ T cells from blood. These receptors all stem from a man between 18 and 29 years old with type 1 diabetes.

This clone was found a few times. This chain links TRBV9 with TRBJ1-6; 9 bases fit TRBD1. The CDR3 runs to 15 residues. Looked up from germline, CDR1 is SGDLS and CDR2 is YYNGEE. Unmatched junction bases numbered 9, after V lost 4 bases and J lost 10 bases. CDR3 sequence reads: CASSPLPGQGSPLHF. In DNA, the CDR3 is TGTGCCAGCAGCCCGCTGCCGGGACAGGGATCACCCCTCCACTTT.

The chain has TRBV9 and TRBJ2-4; D is possibly TRBD2 (5 bases). Trimming stripped 2 bases from V and 8 bases from J, with 17 bases between. The CDR3 consists of 15 residues. The germline V gene encodes CDR1 SGDLS and CDR2 YYNGEE. The CDR3 nucleotides read TGTGCCAGCAGCGTTGGGAGAGTTATACCCGACATTCAGTACTTC. Protein product: CASSVGRVIPDIQYF.

In this sample, this clone turned up a few times. The V gene is TRBV27, the J gene TRBJ2-5; 8 positions match TRBD1. The CDR3 covers 14 residues. With V trimmed by 5 bases and J by 5 bases, 7 bases remained unmatched. Germline CDR1 and CDR2: MNHEY and SMNVEV (reference sequence). The CDR3 DNA reads as TGTGCCAGCAGTCCCGACAGGGGTGCGGAGACCCAGTACTTC. This translates into CASSPDRGAETQYF.

This clone was counted a few times. CDR3: CASSPGTGLPPETQYF. Here the CDR3 DNA reads TGCGCCAGCAGTCCTGGGACAGGGCTTCCTCCGGAGACCCAGTACTTC. The J gene is TRBJ2-5, the V gene TRBV23-1, with 9 bases aligning to TRBD1. TRBV23-1 is assigned to the ORF class and has an uncertain function. V lost 4 bases, J lost 5 bases, and 11 bases stayed unmatched. The CDR3 length is 16 residues.

A few counts support this clone. In DNA form, the CDR3 reads TGTGCCAGCATCTGGGCCCTATCCCCGAACACCGGGGAGCTGTTTTTT. It is translated as CASIWALSPNTGELFF. V is TRBV7-9 and J is TRBJ2-2; D is uncertain. The CDR3 loop spans 16 amino acids. The germline gives CDR1 SEHNR, CDR2 FQNEAQ (reference sequence). V dropped 7 bases and J dropped 0 bases, with 15 bases sitting between them.